Listed below are T cell receptor beta chains from one sample, sequenced in a study of monozygotic twins with inflammatory bowel disease. TCRdb reanalyzed the 5' RACE reads, giving one entry per CDR3 protein sequence and no DNA. The table lists a few hundred thousand distinct CDR3 sequences. Sequencing was carried out using blood. The receptors were sampled from a human donor with ulcerative colitis or Crohn's disease, or a healthy co-twin of an affected twin (not recorded which). CDR3s include the opening cysteine and the closing phenylalanine or tryptophan.

cdr3_length	v_call	j_call	cdr3_aa
17	TRBV7-8	TRBJ1-2	CASSLFRDRGFNYGYTF
16	TRBV4-1	TRBJ2-1	CASSHPTGDSRRLQFF
16	TRBV7-8	TRBJ2-3	CASSPSGGGHTDTQYF
16	TRBV24-1	TRBJ2-3	CATSGSRGIETDTQYF
13	TRBV20-1	TRBJ2-6	CSAGLSGANVLTF
12	TRBV12-5	TRBJ2-7	CASGYRDHEQYF
12	TRBV5-1	TRBJ2-2	CASSYQTGELFF
15	TRBV5-6	TRBJ2-5	CASSPRGAGEETQYF
11	TRBV11-2	TRBJ2-7	CASTSSYEQYF
16	TRBV6-2/TRBV6-3	TRBJ1-1	CASSSPQGQMNTEAFF
14	TRBV5-1	TRBJ2-3	CASSLWTSTDTQYF
16	TRBV6-5	TRBJ2-2	CASSYQGQGFRGELFF
14	TRBV7-6	TRBJ2-7	CASSEEITSYEQYF
13	TRBV29-1	TRBJ1-1	CSVVRGSNTEAFF
16	TRBV12-3/TRBV12-4	TRBJ1-1	CASSLSPGGRDTEAFF
14	TRBV20-1	TRBJ1-5	CSALSTERYQPQHF
12	TRBV12-3/TRBV12-4	TRBJ2-3	CASSRRGDTQYF
15	TRBV5-1	TRBJ2-1	CASSWGLAGGTPSFF
14	TRBV12-3/TRBV12-4	TRBJ2-1	CASSYSGDYNEQFF
14	TRBV27	TRBJ1-5	CASSLTGRLQPQHF
11	TRBV5-6	TRBJ1-1	CASSWRAEAFF
11	TRBV5-6	TRBJ1-2	CASSHLGGYTF
14	TRBV15	TRBJ1-2	CATSIRTGDYGYTF
15	TRBV7-8	TRBJ1-3	CASSLRPASGNTIYF
16	TRBV9	TRBJ2-3	CASSVGTGKGTDTQYF
13	TRBV12-3/TRBV12-4	TRBJ1-2	CASTVTGGGGYTF
12	TRBV5-6	TRBJ2-3	CASSPPGDTQYF
13	TRBV10-3	TRBJ1-2	CAISDQRGYGYTF
13	TRBV5-1	TRBJ2-5	CASRRAGEETQYF
13	TRBV7-3	TRBJ2-7	CASSPSTRHEQYF
15	TRBV5-1	TRBJ2-1	CASSSRQGGYNEQFF
15	TRBV5-5	TRBJ1-1	CASSPRRAVDTEAFF
17	TRBV5-8	TRBJ1-3	CASSLSTGIFSGNTIYF